These 11 T cell receptor beta chains came from one sample sequenced in a study of cytotoxic CD8 clonotypes in ibrutinib-treated CLL. Method: immunoSEQ multiplex PCR; TCRdb's copy keeps in-frame clones and lacks some. The table shows 49,000 or so clones, with about half occurring only once. This specimen consisted of PBMCs, obtained after 12 months of ibrutinib treatment. These TCRs come from a human donor with chronic lymphocytic leukemia.

The V call is TRBV18, the J call TRBJ1-2; 8 nucleotides agree with TRBD1. Trimming took 6 bases from V and 3 from J; bases not matched to a gene: 3. Germline V CDR1 and CDR2: KGHSH, LQKENI. This CDR3 has 13 amino acids. The CDR3 DNA is TGTGCCAGCTCCCTACAGGGGGACTATGGCTACACCTTC. It translates to CASSLQGDYGYTF.

The chain has TRBV19 and TRBJ1-4; D ambiguous. CDR3 length equals 13 residues. V was trimmed by 6 bases and J by 5 bases, leaving 10 bases between them. CDR1 and CDR2 from the germline V gene are LNHDA and SQIVND (reference sequence). CDR3 nucleotides: TGTGCCAGTAGCAGCGAGGGAAATGAAAAACTGTTTTTT. This translates into CASSSEGNEKLFF.

J is TRBJ1-2 and V is TRBV5-8; D is uncertain. The V gene lost 1 base and the J gene lost 8 bases, with 15 bases spanning the gap. The germline gives CDR1 SGHTS, CDR2 YDEGEE. This CDR3 region has 14 residues. The CDR3 spells CASSLINGVGGYTF. The DNA for the CDR3 is TGTGCCAGCAGCTTGATAAACGGGGTAGGGGGCTACACCTTC. Full variable domain (missing parts from reference TRBV5-8 and TRBJ1-2): EAGVTQSPTHLIKTRGQQATLRCSPISGHTSVYWYQQALGLGLQFLLWYDEGEERNRGNFPPRFSGRQFPNYSSELNVNALELEDSALYLCASSLINGVGGYTFGSGTRLTVV.

V is TRBV27 and J is TRBJ2-7, with TRBD2 as a possible D gene (5 bases). The V gene's germline CDR1 is MNHEY and CDR2 SMNVEV (reference sequence). This CDR3 comprises 13 residues. V was trimmed by 3 bases and J by 2 bases, leaving 8 bases between them. The CDR3 DNA reads TGTGCCAGCAGTTTCTCCGGGGCCTACGAGCAGTACTTC. It is translated as CASSFSGAYEQYF.

CDR3: CASSIPTGTGRDKNTEAFF. CDR3 nucleotides: TGCGCCAGCAGCATACCTACCGGGACAGGGAGGGATAAGAACACTGAAGCTTTCTTT. V and J are TRBV5-1 and TRBJ1-1; 9 positions agree with TRBD1. Germline assignment: CDR1 SGHRS and CDR2 YFSETQ. V was pared by 4 bases and J by 1 base, with 17 bases of the junction left unmatched. The CDR3 has 19 residues.

The chain carries TRBV14 and TRBJ1-2; 8 bases are a match to TRBD1. Germline loops: CDR1 SGHDN, CDR2 FVKESK. The V and J ends lost 4 bases and 8 bases, in that order; junction bases with no gene match: 12. The CDR3 has 15 residues. The CDR3 bases are TGTGCCAGCAGCCCTGACCATCAGGGGGCGTGGGGCTACACCTTC. Translated: CASSPDHQGAWGYTF.

The chain is built from TRBV11-2 and TRBJ2-7; D is tentatively TRBD1 or TRBD2 (5 bases each). The CDR3 runs to 14 residues. Germline CDR1 is SGHAT and CDR2 is FQNNGV. V was trimmed by 6 bases and J by 3 bases, leaving 15 bases between them. CDR3 coding DNA: TGTGCCAGCAGTCACGGGACCGAAAACTACGAGCAGTACTTC. It translates to CASSHGTENYEQYF.

This clone was seen a handful of times. The chain is built from TRBV27 and TRBJ1-1; the match to TRBD1 covers 7 bases. J gave up 1 base and V 6 bases, and 5 bases lay outside the gene matches. CDR1 MNHEY and CDR2 SMNVEV come from the germline V gene (reference sequence). The CDR3 loop spans 14 amino acids. The DNA for the CDR3 is TGTGCCAGCAGCCCTTGGACAGGGAACACTGAAGCTTTCTTT. Protein product: CASSPWTGNTEAFF.

V gene TRBV28 combines with J gene TRBJ1-1; D is unclear. Trimming shortened V by 10 bases and J by 1 base, and 10 bases separated the two germline ends. Germline V gene data show CDR1 as MDHEN and CDR2 as SYDVKM. This CDR3 comprises 12 residues. CDR3 sequence (DNA): TGTGCCACCGCTGGGGAGAACACTGAAGCTTTCTTT. Amino acids: CATAGENTEAFF.

The V gene is TRBV2, the J gene TRBJ1-1; D gene ambiguous. Trimming left V 4 bases short and J 1 base short, with 4 bases between. Germline lookup yields CDR1 SNHLY and CDR2 FYNNEI. CDR3 length: 12 residues. Here the CDR3 DNA reads TGTGCCAGCAGTGTTTCGAACACTGAAGCTTTCTTT. Amino acids: CASSVSNTEAFF.

The CDR3 region is CASSLPPPTVLYGYTF. The CDR3 DNA sequence: TGTGCCAGCAGTTTGCCCCCTCCGACAGTCCTCTATGGCTACACCTTC. The chain carries TRBV28 and TRBJ1-2; a weak D match, TRBD1 (5 bases). The CDR3 totals 16 residues. V lost 3 bases, J lost 4 bases, and 18 bases lay in between. Germline V gives CDR1 MDHEN, CDR2 SYDVKM.